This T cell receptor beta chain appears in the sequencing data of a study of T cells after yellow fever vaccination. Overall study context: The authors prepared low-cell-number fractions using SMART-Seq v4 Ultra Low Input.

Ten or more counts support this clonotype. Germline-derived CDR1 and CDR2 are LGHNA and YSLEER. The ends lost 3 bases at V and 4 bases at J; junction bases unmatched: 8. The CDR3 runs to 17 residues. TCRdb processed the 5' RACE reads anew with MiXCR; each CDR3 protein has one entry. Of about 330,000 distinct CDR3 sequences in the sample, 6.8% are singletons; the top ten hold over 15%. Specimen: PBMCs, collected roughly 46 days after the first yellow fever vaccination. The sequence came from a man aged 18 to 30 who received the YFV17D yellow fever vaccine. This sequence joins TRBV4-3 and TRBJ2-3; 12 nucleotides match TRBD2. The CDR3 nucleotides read TGCGCCAGCAGCCAGGGTCAGGGACTAGCGGGCGCAGATACGCAGTATTTT. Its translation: CASSQGQGLAGADTQYF.